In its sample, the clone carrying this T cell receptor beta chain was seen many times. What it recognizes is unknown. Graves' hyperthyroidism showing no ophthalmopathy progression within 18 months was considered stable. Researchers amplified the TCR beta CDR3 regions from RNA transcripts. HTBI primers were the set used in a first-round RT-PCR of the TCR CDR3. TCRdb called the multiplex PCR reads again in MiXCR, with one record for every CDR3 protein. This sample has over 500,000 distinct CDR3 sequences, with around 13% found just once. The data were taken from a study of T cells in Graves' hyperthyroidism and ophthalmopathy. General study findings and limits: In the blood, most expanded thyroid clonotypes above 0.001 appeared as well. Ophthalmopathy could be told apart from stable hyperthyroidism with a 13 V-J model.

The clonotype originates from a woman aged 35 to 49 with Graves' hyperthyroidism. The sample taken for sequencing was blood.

CDR3 coding DNA: TGTGCCAGCAGCTCGTCCGGGACAGGGGGTGGAAACACCATATATTTT. Protein sequence: CASSSSGTGGGNTIYF. The rearrangement links TRBV7-2 to TRBJ1-3, with 11 positions matching TRBD1. The CDR3 spans 16 residues. J gave up 3 bases and V 4 bases, and 5 bases lay outside the gene matches. Germline CDR1 SGHTA, CDR2 FQGNSA.